Presented here are 26 T cell receptor beta chains from one specimen sequenced in a study of blood T cell repertoires in COVID-19. Assay: immunoSEQ multiplex PCR; the TCRdb copy retains only in-frame clones and omits some. The data show about 350,000 clones, with approximately 91% seen just once and around 0.92% held by the top ten. Sample: PBMCs or T cells enriched from blood (not recorded which). All receptors derive from a woman in her 30s who had been exposed to COVID-19.

This clone was observed a handful of times. The V gene is TRBV15, the J gene TRBJ1-4; TRBD1 might be the D (5 bases). Deletions cut 1 base from V and 1 base from J, with 7 bases between. The V gene's germline CDR1 is LNHNV and CDR2 YYDKDF (reference sequence). The CDR3 loop spans 15 amino acids. The CDR3 nucleotides read TGTGCCACCAGCAGAGTTCAGGGAACTAATGAAAAACTGTTTTTT. Translating gives CATSRVQGTNEKLFF.

This chain links TRBV28 with TRBJ2-5; D is unresolved. The V gene lost 3 bases and the J gene lost 5 bases, with 10 bases spanning the gap. Germline CDR1 MDHEN, CDR2 SYDVKM. The CDR3 contains 13 residues. The CDR3 is CASSFSMRETQYF. CDR3 bases: TGTGCCAGCAGTTTTTCTATGCGTGAGACCCAGTACTTC.

The rearrangement uses TRBV9 and TRBJ2-1, with TRBD1 matching over 11 bases. Germline V gene data show CDR1 as SGDLS and CDR2 as YYNGEE. CDR3 size: 16 residues. Trimming removed 0 bases from V and 6 bases from J; junction bases left unmatched: 5. The CDR3 spells CASSVGGGTGGNEQFF. The DNA of the CDR3 is TGTGCCAGCAGCGTAGGTGGGGGGACAGGGGGCAATGAGCAGTTCTTC.

The gene calls are TRBV27 and TRBJ2-7; D is possibly TRBD2 (6 bases). Trimming took 4 bases from V and 3 from J, leaving 13 bases between them. Per germline, CDR1 MNHEY and CDR2 SMNVEV (reference sequence). The CDR3 contains 14 residues. CDR3 in DNA: TGTGCCAGCAGTTATAAGGGACTCCACTACGAGCAGTACTTC. Translated: CASSYKGLHYEQYF.

This chain uses TRBV19 with TRBJ1-2; TRBD1 might be the D (6 bases). V lost 0 bases and J 4 bases, leaving 12 bases between the germline ends. Looked up from germline, CDR1 is LNHDA and CDR2 is SQIVND (reference sequence). The CDR3 totals 15 residues. The CDR3 spells CASSIDPGQSYGYTF. Here the CDR3 DNA reads TGTGCCAGTAGTATAGATCCCGGACAGTCCTATGGCTACACCTTC.

The V and J genes are TRBV28 and TRBJ1-2; tentative D call: TRBD1 (5 bases). The CDR3 has 11 amino acids. CDR1 and CDR2 from the germline V gene are MDHEN and SYDVKM. Trimming stripped 3 bases from V and 13 bases from J, with 12 bases between. Written as DNA, the CDR3 is TGTGCCAGCAGTTTGGATCGGGGGATCACCTTC. It is translated as CASSLDRGITF.

The V gene is TRBV13, the J gene TRBJ2-3; possibly TRBD1 for D (7 bases). The germline V gene has CDR1 PRHDT and CDR2 FYEKMQ (reference sequence). This CDR3 contains 15 residues. V was shortened by 4 bases and J by 3 bases, with 14 bases between the two germline ends. CDR3 sequence: CASSSRGVGTDTQYF. The CDR3 DNA sequence: TGTGCCAGCAGCTCCAGGGGGGTTGGGACAGATACGCAGTATTTT.

The V gene is TRBV6-1, the J gene TRBJ2-7, with 7 bases matching TRBD2. V shed 1 base, J shed 3 bases, and the junction held 6 bases outside the gene matches. This CDR3 is built from 15 residues. The V gene's germline CDR1 is MNHNS and CDR2 SASEGT. For the CDR3, the DNA is TGTGCCAGCAGTGAAGGTGGGGGGGTCCTCTACGAGCAGTACTTC. Its translation is CASSEGGGVLYEQYF.

V is TRBV11-2 and J is TRBJ2-1; perhaps TRBD2 as D (7 bases). CDR1 is SGHAT, CDR2 FQNNGV, per germline. The CDR3 contains 15 residues. V shed 7 bases and J shed 2 bases, with 15 bases lying between them. CDR3 protein: CASTQGLAAYNEQFF. Written as DNA, the CDR3 is TGTGCCAGCACCCAGGGGCTAGCGGCCTACAATGAGCAGTTCTTC.

This clone appeared a single time. V usage is TRBV7-2 and J usage is TRBJ2-3; 7 bases align to TRBD1. The length of the CDR3 is 12 residues. V shed 5 bases, J shed 9 bases, and the junction held 5 bases outside the gene matches. The V gene's germline CDR1 is SGHTA and CDR2 FQGNSA. The CDR3 reads CASSTHRGTQYF. The CDR3 DNA reads TGTGCCAGCAGCACTCACAGGGGAACGCAGTATTTT.

The table lists this clone with a count of one. The CDR3 here is CASRDFHLPGLAGGEDYNEQFF. The CDR3 nucleotides read TGTGCCAGCAGAGATTTTCACCTACCGGGACTAGCGGGAGGTGAGGATTACAATGAGCAGTTCTTC. This chain connects TRBV27 to TRBJ2-1; 15 nucleotides match TRBD2. The CDR3 runs to 22 residues. Germline loops: CDR1 MNHEY, CDR2 SMNVEV (reference sequence). Trimming cost V 6 bases and J 4 bases; bases outside gene matches: 22.

This chain uses TRBV28 with TRBJ2-7; 9 bases align to TRBD1. Germline loops: CDR1 MDHEN, CDR2 SYDVKM. Trimming took 11 bases from V and 4 from J; bases not matched to a gene: 9. The CDR3 covers 13 residues. The CDR3 loop is CAGQGQGTYEQYF. CDR3 bases: TGTGCCGGACAGGGACAGGGAACTTACGAGCAGTACTTC.

This chain uses TRBV7-9 with TRBJ1-1; the match to TRBD1 covers 12 bases. Trimming removed 0 bases from V and 0 bases from J; junction bases left unmatched: 5. The CDR3 length is 18 residues. Germline V CDR1 and CDR2: SEHNR, FQNEAQ (reference sequence). CDR3 amino acids: CASSLAGTGGSMNTEAFF. DNA of the CDR3: TGTGCCAGCAGCTTAGCGGGGACAGGGGGCTCCATGAACACTGAAGCTTTCTTT.

The rearrangement joins TRBV24-1 to TRBJ2-1; maybe TRBD2 (5 bases). Germline V gives CDR1 KGHDR, CDR2 SFDVKD. The V end was cut by 1 base, the J end by 5 bases, with 11 bases between. The CDR3 has 15 amino acids. The CDR3 coding sequence is TGTGCCACCAGTGATTTTCCCCCGGGGAACAATGAGCAGTTCTTC. Protein product: CATSDFPPGNNEQFF.

This clone was counted a few times. The gene calls are TRBV2 and TRBJ1-5; D not certain. This CDR3 is 13 amino acids long. The germline V gene has CDR1 SNHLY and CDR2 FYNNEI. V lost 3 bases, J lost 6 bases, and 9 bases lay in between. The chain's CDR3 is CASSEWSGQPQHF. Here the CDR3 DNA reads TGTGCCAGCAGTGAGTGGAGCGGTCAGCCCCAGCATTTT.

The J gene is TRBJ1-1, the V gene TRBV19, with D uncertain. There are 14 residues in the CDR3. CDR1 is LNHDA and CDR2 is SQIVND in the germline V gene (reference sequence). With 3 bases removed from V and 9 bases from J, the gap between germline ends came to 17 bases. CDR3 region: CASSIAFVSIKAFF. The CDR3 DNA sequence: TGTGCCAGTAGTATCGCCTTTGTGAGCATTAAAGCTTTCTTT.

V usage is TRBV6-6 and J usage is TRBJ1-5; no definite D call. V lost 6 bases, J lost 0 bases, and 12 bases lay in between. The germline CDR1 and CDR2 sequences are MNHNY and SVGAGI (reference sequence). This CDR3 has 15 amino acids. This chain's CDR3 is CASSPLGLSNQPQHF. DNA for the CDR3: TGTGCCAGCAGCCCCCTCGGACTTAGCAATCAGCCCCAGCATTTT.

V is TRBV7-9 and J is TRBJ1-2; D is possibly TRBD1 (5 bases). The V end lost 1 base, the J end lost 5 bases, and 11 bases lay between the germline ends. The CDR3 runs to 14 residues. The V gene's germline CDR1 is SEHNR and CDR2 FQNEAQ (reference sequence). In DNA, the CDR3 is TGTGCCAGCAGCTTAGTCCTGGCAGGGTATGGCTACACCTTC. Its translation: CASSLVLAGYGYTF.

The chain links TRBV5-1 to TRBJ1-6; D gene uncertain. This CDR3 spans 14 amino acids. In germline, CDR1 is SGHRS, CDR2 YFSETQ. V was trimmed by 0 bases and J by 5 bases, leaving 6 bases between them. The CDR3 protein is CASSLGADNSPLHF. The CDR3, as DNA: TGCGCCAGCAGCTTGGGAGCGGATAATTCACCCCTCCACTTT.

V is TRBV7-8 and J is TRBJ2-1, with 13 bases that match TRBD2. V trimming: 2 bases; J trimming: 8 bases; junction bases outside the gene matches: 15. Germline CDR1 SGHVS, CDR2 FQNEAQ. The CDR3 spans 19 residues. This chain's CDR3 is CASSLPGLAGIKRGYEQFF. CDR3 in DNA: TGTGCCAGCAGCTTACCGGGACTAGCGGGAATTAAGAGGGGTTATGAGCAGTTCTTC.

This sequence joins TRBV19 and TRBJ2-7; a weak D match, TRBD2 (6 bases). There are 15 residues in the CDR3. V lost 6 bases and J lost 2, with 17 bases in between. Germline CDR1 LNHDA, CDR2 SQIVND (reference sequence). CDR3 in DNA: TGTGCCAGTAGCCCTTCGCGGGGATCAACCTACGAGCAGTACTTC. Translated, it gives CASSPSRGSTYEQYF.

The chain carries TRBV2 and TRBJ2-7, with a possible D match to TRBD1 (7 bases). This CDR3 comprises 16 residues. The germline V and J ends were trimmed by 4 bases and 3 bases, with 19 bases remaining between them. Germline CDR1 reads SNHLY; CDR2 reads FYNNEI. In DNA, the CDR3 is TGTGCCAGCAGTGCGGGACAGCCGGGGGTACGCTACGAGCAGTACTTC. Amino acid sequence: CASSAGQPGVRYEQYF.

This clone was observed a handful of times. This sequence joins TRBV11-2 and TRBJ1-6; D is possibly TRBD1 (6 bases). CDR1 and CDR2 (germline): SGHAT, FQNNGV. The germline V and J ends were trimmed by 1 base and 4 bases, with 14 bases remaining between them. This CDR3 comprises 17 residues. The chain's CDR3 is CASSLAGQRNYNSPLHF. As DNA, the CDR3 is TGTGCCAGCAGCTTAGCTGGACAGAGGAATTATAATTCACCCCTCCACTTT.

The V gene is TRBV27, the J gene TRBJ1-5; TRBD1 matches 7 bases. J was trimmed by 4 bases and V by 3 bases; bases with no gene match: 6. The length of the CDR3 is 15 residues. Germline CDR1 and CDR2: MNHEY and SMNVEV (reference sequence). CDR3: CASSLEGARNQPQHF. DNA for the CDR3: TGTGCCAGCAGTTTGGAGGGGGCTCGGAATCAGCCCCAGCATTTT.

This clone was seen only once. The identical CDR3 is also encoded by other nucleotide sequences in the sample. This sequence joins TRBV28 and TRBJ2-7; TRBD1 matches at 11 bases. Germline assignment: CDR1 MDHEN and CDR2 SYDVKM. The ends lost 7 bases at V and 2 bases at J; junction bases unmatched: 4. CDR3 length: 14 amino acids. The CDR3 loop reads CASTPGQGAYEQYF. The DNA for the CDR3 is TGTGCCAGCACCCCGGGACAGGGGGCCTACGAGCAGTACTTC.

This sequence joins TRBV5-1 and TRBJ2-5; 9 bases align to TRBD2. The junction had 17 bases not matched to a gene; V was cut back by 0 bases and J by 5 bases. Germline CDR1 reads SGHRS; CDR2 reads YFSETQ. The CDR3 spans 19 residues. In nucleotides, the CDR3 is TGCGCCAGCAGCTTGGCCAAGTTCGGAAGTAGCGGGAGTGGGGAGACCCAGTACTTC. It yields the protein CASSLAKFGSSGSGETQYF.